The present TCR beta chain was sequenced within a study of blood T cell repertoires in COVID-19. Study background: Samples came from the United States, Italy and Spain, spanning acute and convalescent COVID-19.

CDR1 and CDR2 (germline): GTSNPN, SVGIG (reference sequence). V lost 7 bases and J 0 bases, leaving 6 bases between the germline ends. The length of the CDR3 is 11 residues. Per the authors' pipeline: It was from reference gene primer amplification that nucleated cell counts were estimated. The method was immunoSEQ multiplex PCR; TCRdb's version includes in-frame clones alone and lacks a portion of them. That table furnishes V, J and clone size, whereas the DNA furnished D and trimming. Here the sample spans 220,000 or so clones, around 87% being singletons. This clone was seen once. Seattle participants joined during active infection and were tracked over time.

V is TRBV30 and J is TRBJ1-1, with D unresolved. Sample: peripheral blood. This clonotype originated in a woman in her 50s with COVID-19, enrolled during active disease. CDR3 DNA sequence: TGTGCCTCAATCATGAACACTGAAGCTTTCTTT. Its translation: CASIMNTEAFF.